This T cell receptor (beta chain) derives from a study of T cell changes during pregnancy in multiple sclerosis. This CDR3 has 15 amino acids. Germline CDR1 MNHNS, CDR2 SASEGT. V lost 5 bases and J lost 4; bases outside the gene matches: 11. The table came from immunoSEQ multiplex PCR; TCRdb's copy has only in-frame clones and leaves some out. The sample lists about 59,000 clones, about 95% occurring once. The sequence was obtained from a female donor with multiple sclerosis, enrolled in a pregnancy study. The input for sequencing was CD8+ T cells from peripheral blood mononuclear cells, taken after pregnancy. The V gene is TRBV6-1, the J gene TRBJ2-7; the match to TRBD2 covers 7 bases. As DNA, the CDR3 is TGTGCCAGCAGTCTAAGGGCGGGAGTACAGTACGAGCAGTACTTC. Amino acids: CASSLRAGVQYEQYF.